This T cell receptor beta chain was captured in a study of blood T cells in healthy people across ages. Study-level results: A greater number of naive CD4+ cells and higher diversity distinguished long-lived donors from aged donors.

Using a J-beta primer mix together with a sample-barcoded 5' primer, a second PCR was run for roughly 6 to 12 cycles. Each cDNA molecule received a tag from a template-switch adaptor that had 12 random nucleotides. Each single sample gave us at least 2.5 million CDR3-containing paired-end reads. A single record per CDR3 protein comes from TCRdb applying MiXCR to the 5' RACE reads. The sample contains over a million distinct CDR3 sequences, over 35% of which appear only once. Remarks on this clonotype: Its specificity is not known.

Specimen: blood. The sequence was obtained from a woman in her fifties or sixties in good health.

The CDR3 nucleotides read TGCAGTGCTAGTCAGGGGACAGGGTCTGGCTACACCTTC. Residues: CSASQGTGSGYTF. The rearrangement joins TRBV20-1 to TRBJ1-2; 9 bases are shared with TRBD1. The CDR3 loop spans 13 amino acids. Trimming removed 3 bases from V and 7 bases from J; junction bases left unmatched: 6. Germline V gives CDR1 DFQATT, CDR2 SNEGSKA (reference sequence).